One and the same sample provided the 17 T cell receptor beta chains below, sequenced in a study of OX40 agonist ivuxolimab in advanced cancers. Clones were read by immunoSEQ multiplex PCR, and TCRdb kept only the in-frame ones, dropping some. The table has fewer than 100,000 clones, about 89% seen once; the top ten hold under 0.85%. The sample consisted of CD4+ or CD8+ T cells sorted from blood, taken in a trial of the OX40 agonist ivuxolimab. Every receptor here comes from an adult with an advanced solid tumor such as melanoma, head and neck, liver or kidney cancer.

The chain is built from TRBV4-2 and TRBJ1-1, with TRBD1 as a possible D gene (5 bases). The germline gives CDR1 LGHNA, CDR2 YNFKEQ. CDR3 size: 13 residues. Trimming took off 4 bases at V and 7 bases at J, with 13 bases between the two ends. CDR3 amino acids: CASSLGGQGEAFF. The CDR3 DNA sequence: TGTGCCAGCAGCCTCGGCGGGCAGGGTGAAGCTTTCTTT.

This clone has more than one count but fewer than ten. This chain joins TRBV30 and TRBJ2-2; D uncertain. CDR1 GTSNPN and CDR2 SVGIG come from the germline V gene (reference sequence). The CDR3 extends over 13 amino acids. The V end lost 2 bases, the J end lost 2 bases, and 6 bases lay between the germline ends. The CDR3, as DNA: TGTGCCTGGAGTAGAGGAAACACCGGGGAGCTGTTTTTT. Translation gives CAWSRGNTGELFF.

This sequence joins TRBV29-1 and TRBJ2-1; D remains unclear. Trimming removed 6 bases from V and 9 bases from J, with 9 bases in between. Germline V gene sequence: CDR1 SQVTM, CDR2 ANQGSEA. This CDR3 comprises 10 residues. DNA of the CDR3: TGCAGCGTAAACATCCCTGAGCAGTTCTTC. This encodes CSVNIPEQFF.

The gene calls are TRBV11-2 and TRBJ2-1; D tentatively reads TRBD1 or TRBD2 (7 bases each). Trimming removed 3 bases at V and 10 bases at J, with 16 bases between. This CDR3 has 14 amino acids. Germline CDR1 and CDR2: SGHAT and FQNNGV. The CDR3 sequence: CASSFAGGGGEQFF. The CDR3 DNA is TGTGCCAGCAGCTTCGCAGGGGGGGGTGGCGAGCAGTTCTTC.

The chain is built from TRBV5-8 and TRBJ2-2; the D gene is possibly TRBD1 (5 bases). This CDR3 is built from 17 residues. Trimming stripped 2 bases from V and 0 bases from J, with 14 bases between. Per germline, CDR1 SGHTS and CDR2 YDEGEE. CDR3 DNA: TGTGCCAGCAGCTTACCCCGCGAAGGGGCGAACACCGGGGAGCTGTTTTTT. Its protein is CASSLPREGANTGELFF. The full variable domain, rest sourced from reference TRBV5-8 and TRBJ2-2, is EAGVTQSPTHLIKTRGQQATLRCSPISGHTSVYWYQQALGLGLQFLLWYDEGEERNRGNFPPRFSGRQFPNYSSELNVNALELEDSALYLCASSLPREGANTGELFFGEGSRLTVL.

J is TRBJ2-2 and V is TRBV30; TRBD1 might be the D (6 bases). V was shortened by 4 bases and J by 0 bases, with 18 bases between the two germline ends. Germline V CDR1 and CDR2: GTSNPN, SVGIG (reference sequence). The CDR3 runs to 17 residues. This CDR3 is CAWTTGTISTNTGELFF. The CDR3 nucleotides read TGTGCCTGGACCACCGGGACAATCTCCACGAACACCGGGGAGCTGTTTTTT.

The rearrangement joins TRBV11-3 to TRBJ1-1; 8 bases are a match to TRBD1. The CDR3 runs 13 residues. V trimming: 3 bases; J trimming: 4 bases; junction bases outside the gene matches: 1. Germline CDR1 and CDR2: SGHNT and YENEEA. The CDR3 protein is CASSLDRVTEAFF. DNA of the CDR3: TGTGCCAGCAGCTTGGACAGGGTCACTGAAGCTTTCTTT.

V is TRBV5-1 and J is TRBJ2-7, with 9 bases lining up with TRBD1. V lost 0 bases to trimming and J lost 5 bases; unmatched junction nucleotides: 15. The CDR3 loop spans 18 amino acids. Germline V CDR1 and CDR2: SGHRS, YFSETQ. The CDR3 nucleotides read TGCGCCAGCAGCTTGGAGGGGCGGGCGGGGACAGGGTACGACGAGCAGTACTTC. It codes for CASSLEGRAGTGYDEQYF.

V gene TRBV18 combines with J gene TRBJ2-7; the D gene is possibly TRBD1 (6 bases). This CDR3 has 14 amino acids. CDR1 is KGHSH and CDR2 is LQKENI in the germline V gene. V lost 2 bases to trimming and J lost 1 base, with 9 bases between them. The CDR3 sequence: CASSPTTGSYEQYF. The CDR3 DNA reads TGTGCCAGCTCACCAACCACAGGGTCCTACGAGCAGTACTTC.

The chain joins TRBV10-2 to TRBJ2-3; TRBD2 might be the D (6 bases). Germline V CDR1 and CDR2: WSHSY, SAAADI. With 11 bases removed from V and 2 bases from J, the gap between germline ends came to 14 bases. The CDR3 is 13 residues long. The CDR3: CAGGLSITDTQYF. DNA of the CDR3: TGCGCCGGGGGACTCTCCATCACAGATACGCAGTATTTT.

The gene calls are TRBV4-3 and TRBJ1-1; D is undetermined. The CDR3 is 13 amino acids. Deletions cut 3 bases from V and 5 bases from J, with 10 bases between. Germline V gene sequence: CDR1 LGHNA, CDR2 YSLEER. CDR3 sequence: CASSQESRTEAFF. DNA of the CDR3: TGCGCCAGCAGCCAGGAGTCGCGAACTGAAGCTTTCTTT.

The chain recombines TRBV9 with TRBJ2-2; D possibly uses TRBD1 or TRBD2 (5 bases each). The V gene lost 0 bases and the J gene lost 2 bases, with 11 bases spanning the gap. This CDR3 spans 16 amino acids. CDR1 is SGDLS, CDR2 YYNGEE, per germline. The CDR3 DNA reads TGTGCCAGCAGCGTAGGGGACCCTTCCAACACCGGGGAGCTGTTTTTT. Translated: CASSVGDPSNTGELFF.

As concerns this clone: A read error may account for a junction end that differs from germline. As DNA, the CDR3 is TGTGCCTGGAGTAGAGGACTAGCCGAAAACATTCAGTACTTC. The encoded protein is CAWSRGLAENIQYF. The gene calls are TRBV30 and TRBJ2-4, with 8 bases aligning to TRBD2. The germline V gene has CDR1 GTSNPN and CDR2 SVGIG (reference sequence). The CDR3 has 14 residues.

The CDR3 loop is CASSLRKNRDTGQPQHF. DNA of the CDR3: TGTGCCAGCAGCTTAAGAAAAAACCGGGACACCGGGCAGCCCCAGCATTTT. The chain is built from TRBV7-3 and TRBJ1-5, with D perhaps matching TRBD1 (6 bases). The germline CDR1 and CDR2 sequences are SGHTA and FQGTGA. The CDR3 runs to 17 residues. V lost 1 base, J lost 7 bases, and 20 bases lay in between.

The V and J genes are TRBV15 and TRBJ1-2, with D uncertain. The V and J ends lost 4 bases and 5 bases respectively, with 17 bases between them. Germline-derived CDR1 and CDR2 are LNHNV and YYDKDF (reference sequence). The CDR3 length is 15 residues. The CDR3 nucleotides are TGTGCCACCAGCATCTTAGACGCGCCTTGGTATGGCTACACCTTC. As protein: CATSILDAPWYGYTF.

The genes are TRBV19 and TRBJ1-3; the D gene is possibly TRBD1 (6 bases). This CDR3 has 15 amino acids. With 4 bases removed from V and 0 bases from J, the gap between germline ends came to 10 bases. Germline assignment: CDR1 LNHDA and CDR2 SQIVND (reference sequence). CDR3 coding DNA: TGTGCCAGTAGTACTACAGGGTCCTCTGGAAACACCATATATTTT. The encoded protein is CASSTTGSSGNTIYF. Filled out from reference TRBV19 and TRBJ1-3, the complete variable domain reads DGGITQSPKYLFRKEGQNVTLSCEQNLNHDAMYWYRQDPGQGLRLIYYSQIVNDFQKGDIAEGYSVSREKKESFPLTVTSAQKNPTAFYLCASSTTGSSGNTIYFGEGSWLTVV.

The chain joins TRBV19 to TRBJ1-1; D unresolved. Germline values: CDR1 LNHDA, CDR2 SQIVND (reference sequence). This CDR3 is 15 amino acids long. V was clipped by 5 bases and J by 4 bases, with 17 bases between them. CDR3 DNA sequence: TGTGCCAGTAGTCCAACCCCGGCGGGTATCACTGAAGCTTTCTTT. Residues: CASSPTPAGITEAFF.